This T cell receptor (beta chain) was sequenced in a study of low-dose radiotherapy and immunotherapy resistance in tumors. Study-level information: Intravenous ipilimumab 1 mg/kg every six weeks was given with nivolumab 240 mg every two weeks. From cycle 1 day 1, patients took oral aspirin 300 mg every day for four cycles.

This clonotype was seen repeatedly, ten times or more. Sample time point: before trial treatment. Solid tumors that lacked tumor-infiltrating lymphocytes and were advanced were present in eligible patients. cDNA synthesis used a TRAV/TRBV-specific primer set for both chains. PCR amplification of the TCRs was performed with Phusion for 20 to 25 PCR cycles, and it relied on a constant-region primer together with a V-primer adapter. MiXCR was run by TCRdb on the reads, yielding one entry per CDR3 protein. Among some 82,000 distinct CDR3 sequences, 15% to 20% were seen once, and the ten largest hold 5% to 6.5%. The CDR3 has 15 residues. With 2 bases removed from V and 4 bases from J, the gap between germline ends came to 13 bases. The germline V gene has CDR1 MDHEN and CDR2 SYDVKM.

The chain combines TRBV28 with TRBJ2-3; D may be TRBD1 (5 bases). The specimen was PBMCs, collected before treatment. The clonotype was recovered from a male donor with prostate cancer. In DNA form, the CDR3 reads TGTGCCAGCAGTTTAAAGTCCCCCAGGGCAGATACGCAGTATTTT. As protein: CASSLKSPRADTQYF.